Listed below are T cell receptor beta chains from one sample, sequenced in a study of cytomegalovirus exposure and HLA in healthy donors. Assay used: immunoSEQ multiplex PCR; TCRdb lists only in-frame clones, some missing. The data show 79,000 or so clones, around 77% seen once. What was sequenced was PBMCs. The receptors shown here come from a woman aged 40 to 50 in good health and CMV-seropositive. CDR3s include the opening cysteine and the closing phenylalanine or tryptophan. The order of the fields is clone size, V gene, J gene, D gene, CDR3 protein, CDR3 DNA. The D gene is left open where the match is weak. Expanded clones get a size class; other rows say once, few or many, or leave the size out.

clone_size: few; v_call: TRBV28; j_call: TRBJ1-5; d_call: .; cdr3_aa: CASSPYPRNNQPQHF; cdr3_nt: TGTGCCAGCAGCCCTTACCCCAGGAACAATCAGCCCCAGCATTTT
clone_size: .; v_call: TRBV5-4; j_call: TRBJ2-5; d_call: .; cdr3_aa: CASSLSLSAETQYF; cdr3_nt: TGTGCCAGCAGCTTAAGTCTATCCGCGGAGACCCAGTACTTC
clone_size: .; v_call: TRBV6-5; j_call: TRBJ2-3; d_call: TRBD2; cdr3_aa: CASTMGTSGDTQYF; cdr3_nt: TGTGCCAGCACTATGGGGACTAGCGGTGATACGCAGTATTTT
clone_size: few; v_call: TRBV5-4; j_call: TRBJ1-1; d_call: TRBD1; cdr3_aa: CASSLGQGF; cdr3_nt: TGTGCCAGCAGCTTGGGACAGGGATTT
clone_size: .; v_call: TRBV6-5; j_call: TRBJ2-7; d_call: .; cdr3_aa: CASSYRGPLYEQYF; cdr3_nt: TGTGCCAGCAGTTACAGGGGCCCCCTCTACGAGCAGTACTTC
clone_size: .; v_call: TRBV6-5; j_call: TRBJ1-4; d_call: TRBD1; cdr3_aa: CASSDRGREKLFF; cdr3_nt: TGTGCCAGCAGTGACAGGGGGCGCGAAAAACTGTTTTTT
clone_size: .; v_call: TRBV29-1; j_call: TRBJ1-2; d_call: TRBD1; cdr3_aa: CSAVQGEYGYTF; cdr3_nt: TGCAGCGCCGTCCAGGGGGAGTATGGCTACACCTTC
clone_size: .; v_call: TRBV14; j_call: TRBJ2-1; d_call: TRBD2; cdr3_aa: CASSHQLLAGMRNEQFF; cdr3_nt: TGTGCCAGCAGCCATCAATTGCTAGCGGGAATGAGAAATGAGCAGTTCTTC
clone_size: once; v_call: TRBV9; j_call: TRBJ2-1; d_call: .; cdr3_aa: CASSPATAGIYNEQFF; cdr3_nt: TGTGCCAGCAGCCCAGCAACAGCGGGCATCTACAATGAGCAGTTCTTC
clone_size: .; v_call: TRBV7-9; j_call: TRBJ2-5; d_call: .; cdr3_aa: CASSFDFGVYQETQYF; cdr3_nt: TGTGCCAGCAGCTTTGATTTCGGGGTATACCAAGAGACCCAGTACTTC
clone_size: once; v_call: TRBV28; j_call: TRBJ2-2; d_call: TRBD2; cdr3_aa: CASSIAGAGAGELFF; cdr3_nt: TGTGCCAGCAGTATAGCGGGAGCTGGAGCCGGGGAGCTGTTTTTT
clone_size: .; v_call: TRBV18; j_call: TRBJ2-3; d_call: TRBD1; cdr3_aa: CASSPGTGRDTQYF; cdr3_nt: TGTGCCAGCTCACCGGGGACAGGGAGAGATACGCAGTATTTT
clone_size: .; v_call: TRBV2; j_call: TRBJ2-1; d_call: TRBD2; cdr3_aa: CASRLAGWEQFF; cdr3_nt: TGTGCCAGCAGACTAGCGGGCTGGGAGCAGTTCTTC
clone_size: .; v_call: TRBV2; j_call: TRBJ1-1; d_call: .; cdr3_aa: CASSVLTEAFF; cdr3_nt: TGTGCCAGCAGTGTACTCACTGAAGCTTTCTTT
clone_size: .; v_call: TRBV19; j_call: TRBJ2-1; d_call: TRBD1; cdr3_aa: CASSTRTGDYNEQFF; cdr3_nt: TGTGCCAGTAGTACGAGGACAGGGGACTACAATGAGCAGTTCTTC
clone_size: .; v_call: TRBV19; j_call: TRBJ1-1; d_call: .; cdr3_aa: CASRQGTEAFF; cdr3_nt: TGTGCCAGTAGGCAGGGAACCGAAGCTTTCTTT
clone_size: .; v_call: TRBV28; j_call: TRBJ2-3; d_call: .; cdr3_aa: CASSSPSASTDTQYF; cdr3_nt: TGTGCCAGCAGTTCCCCTAGCGCTAGCACAGATACGCAGTATTTT
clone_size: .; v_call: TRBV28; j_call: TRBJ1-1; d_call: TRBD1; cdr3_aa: CASRSDRGMRTEAFF; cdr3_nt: TGTGCCAGCAGAAGCGACAGGGGAATGAGAACTGAAGCTTTCTTT
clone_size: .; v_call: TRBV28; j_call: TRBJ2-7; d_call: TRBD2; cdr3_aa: CASATAVLAGGSYEQYF; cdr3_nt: TGTGCCAGCGCCACCGCGGTATTAGCGGGAGGAAGCTACGAGCAGTACTTC
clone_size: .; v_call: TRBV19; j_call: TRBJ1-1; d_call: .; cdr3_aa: CASSAGATEAFF; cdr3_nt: TGTGCCAGTAGTGCTGGGGCCACTGAAGCTTTCTTT
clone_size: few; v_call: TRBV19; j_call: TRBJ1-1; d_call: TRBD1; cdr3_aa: CASSIRPGQGYTEAFF; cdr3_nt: TGTGCCAGTAGTATCAGACCGGGACAGGGATACACTGAAGCTTTCTTT
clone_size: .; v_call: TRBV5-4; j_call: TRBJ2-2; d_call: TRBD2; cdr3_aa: CASSILLGGGGSGELFF; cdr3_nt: TGTGCCAGCAGCATCCTACTTGGCGGGGGAGGGTCCGGGGAGCTGTTTTTT
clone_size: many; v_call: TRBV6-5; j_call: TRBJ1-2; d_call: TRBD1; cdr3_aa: CASSYGTGGFGYTF; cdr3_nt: TGTGCCAGCAGTTACGGGACAGGGGGTTTCGGCTACACCTTC
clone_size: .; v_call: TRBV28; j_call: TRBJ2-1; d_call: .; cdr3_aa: CASSLGGGSYNEQFF; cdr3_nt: TGTGCCAGCAGTTTGGGGGGTGGGTCCTACAATGAGCAGTTCTTC
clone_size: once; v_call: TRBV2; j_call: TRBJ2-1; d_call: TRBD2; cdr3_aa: CASRSTSGSNEQFF; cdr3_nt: TGTGCCAGCAGGTCGACTAGCGGGAGCAATGAGCAGTTCTTC
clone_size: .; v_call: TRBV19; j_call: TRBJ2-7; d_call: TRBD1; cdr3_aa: CASAGQGIEQYF; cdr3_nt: TGTGCCAGTGCGGGACAGGGAATTGAGCAGTACTTC
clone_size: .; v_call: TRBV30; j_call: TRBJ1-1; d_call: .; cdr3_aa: CAWEVQGGTEAFF; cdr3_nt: TGTGCCTGGGAAGTACAGGGTGGCACTGAAGCTTTCTTT
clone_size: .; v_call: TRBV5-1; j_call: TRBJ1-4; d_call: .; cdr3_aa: CASSQGQGNEKLFF; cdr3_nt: TGCGCCAGCAGCCAGGGCCAGGGGAATGAAAAACTGTTTTTT
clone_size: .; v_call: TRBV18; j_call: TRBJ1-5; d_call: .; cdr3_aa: CASSPEYRDQPQHF; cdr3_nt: TGTGCCAGCTCACCGGAATACAGAGATCAGCCCCAGCATTTT
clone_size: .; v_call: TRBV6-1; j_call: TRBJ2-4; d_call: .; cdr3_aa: CATQGGVNIQYF; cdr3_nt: TGTGCCACCCAAGGAGGGGTGAACATTCAGTACTTC
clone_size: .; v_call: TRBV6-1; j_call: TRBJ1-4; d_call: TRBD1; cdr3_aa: CASSVGTGGVLTNEKLFF; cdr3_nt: TGTGCCAGCAGTGTAGGGACAGGGGGCGTTCTAACTAATGAAAAACTGTTTTTT
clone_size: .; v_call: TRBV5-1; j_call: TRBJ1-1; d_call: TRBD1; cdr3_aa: CASSSPGQGGTEAFF; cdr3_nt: TGCGCCAGCAGCTCACCAGGACAGGGCGGAACTGAAGCTTTCTTT
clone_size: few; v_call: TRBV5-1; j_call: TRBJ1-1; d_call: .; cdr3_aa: CASKLGGNTEAFF; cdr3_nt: TGCGCCAGCAAGCTCGGAGGGAACACTGAAGCTTTCTTT
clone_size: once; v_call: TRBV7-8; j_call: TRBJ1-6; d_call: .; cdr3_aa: CASRSHRAVDSPLHF; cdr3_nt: TGTGCCAGCAGATCCCACAGGGCGGTCGATTCACCCCTCCACTTT
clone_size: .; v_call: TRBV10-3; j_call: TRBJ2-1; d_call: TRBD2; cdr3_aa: CAIRENPLAGEQFF; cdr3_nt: TGTGCCATCAGAGAAAACCCACTAGCGGGGGAGCAGTTCTTC
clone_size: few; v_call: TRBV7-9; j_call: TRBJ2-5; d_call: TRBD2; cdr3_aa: CASSLGAGASRETQYF; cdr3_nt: TGTGCCAGCAGCTTAGGGGCGGGAGCGAGTAGAGAGACCCAGTACTTC
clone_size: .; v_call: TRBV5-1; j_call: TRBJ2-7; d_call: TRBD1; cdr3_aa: CASSIDRDYEQYF; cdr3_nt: TGCGCCAGCAGCATCGACAGGGATTACGAGCAGTACTTC
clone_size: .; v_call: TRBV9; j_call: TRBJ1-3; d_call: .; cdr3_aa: CASSPGLGNTIYF; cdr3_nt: TGTGCCAGCAGCCCGGGACTGGGAAACACCATATATTTT
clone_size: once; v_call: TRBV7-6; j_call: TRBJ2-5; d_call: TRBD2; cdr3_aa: CASSPSLAGGQPQYF; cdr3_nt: TGTGCCAGCAGCCCGAGTCTCGCGGGAGGACAACCCCAGTACTTC
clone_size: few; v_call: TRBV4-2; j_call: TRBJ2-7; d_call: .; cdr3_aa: CASSQGLSISYEQYF; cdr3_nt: TGTGCCAGCAGCCAAGGACTCAGCATCTCCTACGAGCAGTACTTC